This T cell receptor beta chain was observed in a study of cytotoxic CD8 clonotypes in ibrutinib-treated CLL. Study at large: Following treatment for a median around twelve months, range 6 to 36, response samples were then taken.

General observations from the study: The study found baseline clonality above age-matched healthy donors, tracking circulating CD8+ T-cell counts. Sustained-remission and progressing patients diverged in sampling times.

A word on this clone: As yet, its antigen is unknown.

Germline CDR1 reads DFQATT; CDR2 reads SNEGSKA (reference sequence). This CDR3 has 11 amino acids. V lost 4 bases and J 6 bases, leaving 9 bases between the germline ends. This table comes from immunoSEQ multiplex PCR, and its TCRdb copy is limited to in-frame clones, with some not included. Altogether 130,000 to 150,000 clones are present, about 79% being singletons, with the ten largest covering over 10%. The V call is TRBV20-1, the J call TRBJ1-1; D gene unclear. This specimen was PBMCs, taken after 12 months of ibrutinib treatment. The TCR comes from a human donor with chronic lymphocytic leukemia. CDR3 in DNA: TGCAGTGCTAAGGGCACAGCTGAAGCTTTCTTT. This translates into CSAKGTAEAFF.